This T cell receptor (beta chain) was sequenced in a study of T cell responses to AZD1222 COVID-19 vaccine. In regard to this clone: What it binds is not known.

The protocol was immunoSEQ multiplex PCR, while the TCRdb copy is restricted to in-frame clones and leaves out a portion. There are more than 80,000 clones in the sample; 80% to 90% occur only once, and 3.4% lies in the top ten. The study, taken as a whole, reports: Baseline seropositivity occurred in only a handful of AZD1222 recipients.

Per germline, CDR1 LGHDT and CDR2 YNNKEL (reference sequence). V was trimmed by 10 bases and J by 5 bases, leaving 17 bases between them. The CDR3 length is 13 residues. The material sequenced was peripheral blood, taken 28 days after the second AZD1222 dose. The genes are TRBV3-1 (or the pseudogene TRBV3-2) and TRBJ1-1; weak D call: TRBD1 (5 bases). This TCR was sampled from an adult who received the AZD1222 COVID-19 vaccine. CDR3 loop: CATRQPPGTEAFF. The CDR3 DNA is TGTGCCACCAGACAGCCCCCGGGGACTGAAGCTTTCTTT.